This T cell receptor beta chain was identified in a study of cytomegalovirus exposure and HLA in healthy donors (dated by TCRdb to about 2017). The study in broad terms: According to a later analysis, one platform produced both the 110 or so validation repertoires and the 700 or so repertoires of the first cohort. A separate validation cohort of more than 100 different subjects was used in addition to the 666-subject first cohort. The study was designed to test whether signatures of past pathogen exposure could be identified by cataloging public T cell receptors. To predict cytomegalovirus infection status, the study combined high-throughput TCR immunosequencing, statistical association of individual TCRs with disease status, and machine learning.

According to the germline V gene, CDR1 reads MGHRA and CDR2 reads YSYEKL. The CDR3 holds 15 amino acids from the cysteine to the phenylalanine. The entry retains the CDR3 DNA only, 45 bases that are in frame from base 1. Compared with germline, V lacks 1 base and J lacks 2 bases; bases without a gene match: 2. Libraries were prepared through the immunoSEQ multiplex PCR assay. On the study's bioinformatics: A statistical classification framework was built to diagnose cytomegalovirus status from the catalog of TCR beta chain sequences. The source is immuneACCESS, and TCRdb retained only in-frame sequences with V and J called. Part of the clones is not carried over; for the studies checked, unresolved V genes explain less than half of this, and the remainder is unexplained. V and J calls and clone size are given by that table; D and trimming were obtained from the DNA. This sample comprises approximately 230,000 clones, roughly 84% of them detected only once. The top ten hold approximately 12% of the sample.

Notes on this clone: What antigen it recognizes has not been identified. Per-base qualities were not stored, and no clone one base away is much larger.

Separate from the roughly 650-subject first cohort, the validation cohort of roughly 110 subjects was the group to which the donors belonged. The paper as a whole reports these results and caveats: A few of the identified cytomegalovirus-associated TCR beta chains were confirmed in vitro to be specific for cytomegalovirus antigens. Most TCR sequences were seen in very few donors, while some public TCRs were found in many individuals. The classifier was reported to diagnose cytomegalovirus status with high specificity and sensitivity in both the original and validation cohorts. A later analysis had no HLA typing for the validation cohort, so co-occurrence there was scored across all 110 or so repertoires. The authors suggested that the approach could potentially be generalized to other disease states and immunological phenotypes. A total of roughly 160 TCR beta chains were listed by the study as associated with cytomegalovirus. A later analysis found that TCRs clustered in the first cohort also tended to co-occur in the roughly 110 validation repertoires, with just under 95% of cluster scores above 0.

This receptor was taken from a man between 18 and 35 years old in good health and CMV-seropositive. The chain is encoded by TRBV4-1 joined to TRBJ2-5, with 9 central nucleotides matching TRBD2. Sequenced material: PBMCs. The nucleotide sequence is given as TGCGCCAGCAGCCAAGTGGGACTAGCTCAAGAGACCCAGTACTTC. It is translated as CASSQVGLAQETQYF.